This T cell receptor (beta chain) comes out of a study of T-cell reconstitution after alpha-beta-depleted transplantation in children. Germline lookup yields CDR1 MNHNS and CDR2 SASEGT. The ends lost 6 bases at V and 9 bases at J; junction bases unmatched: 8. The CDR3 runs to 14 residues. The library targeted TCRbeta and was prepared with unique molecular identifiers. In TCRdb, the PCR reads were re-called with MiXCR into one record per CDR3 protein. The sample gives about 250,000 distinct CDR3 sequences, roughly 25% of which show up once; about 5% is in the top ten. Study observations and caveats: A year post-transplant, T-cell counts and diversity derived mostly from newly produced T cells. After transplant, at about two months, alpha-beta T cells were reportedly derived from several hundred expanded graft clones.

With respect to this clonotype: The antigen remains unidentified.

The sample here was PBMCs, mostly from graft donor cells, taken 360 days after TCRalphabeta/CD19-depleted stem cell transplant. The source of this sequence is a female patient between 2 and 15 years old who had a stem cell transplant for congenital amegakaryocytic thrombocytopenia, so the T cells may come from the graft donor. The chain joins TRBV6-1 to TRBJ1-6; 7 bases agree with TRBD1. The CDR3 here is CASRHRTGSSPLHF. The CDR3 DNA reads TGTGCCAGCAGACACCGGACAGGTTCTTCACCCCTCCACTTT.